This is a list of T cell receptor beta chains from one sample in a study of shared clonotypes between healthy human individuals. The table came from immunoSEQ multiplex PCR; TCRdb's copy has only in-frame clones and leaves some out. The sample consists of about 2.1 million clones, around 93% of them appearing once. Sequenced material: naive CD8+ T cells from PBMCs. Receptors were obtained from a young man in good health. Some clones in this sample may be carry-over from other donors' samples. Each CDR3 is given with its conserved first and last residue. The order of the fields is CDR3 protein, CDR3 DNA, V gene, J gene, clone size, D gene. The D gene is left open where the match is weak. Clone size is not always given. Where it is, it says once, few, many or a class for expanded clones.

CDR3: CASSLSPGTGTPLGQYF; DNA: TGTGCCAGCAGTTTATCTCCCGGGACAGGGACTCCCCTGGGGCAGTACTTC; V: TRBV27; J: TRBJ2-7; size: NA; D: TRBD1
CDR3: CASRRGTSSSYEQYF; DNA: TGTGCCAGCAGGCGCGGGACTTCTAGCTCCTACGAGCAGTACTTC; V: TRBV14; J: TRBJ2-7; size: NA; D: NA
CDR3: CASRSIGETQYF; DNA: TGTGCCAGCAGGAGCATAGGGGAGACCCAGTACTTC; V: TRBV6-1; J: TRBJ2-5; size: NA; D: NA
CDR3: CASSLELAGYEQYF; DNA: TGTGCCAGCAGCTTAGAACTAGCGGGCTACGAGCAGTACTTC; V: TRBV7-2; J: TRBJ2-7; size: NA; D: TRBD2
CDR3: CASSLHPGQVKSYEQYF; DNA: TGTGCCAGCAGCTTACATCCCGGACAGGTTAAATCCTACGAGCAGTACTTC; V: TRBV11-3; J: TRBJ2-7; size: NA; D: TRBD1
CDR3: CASSTRQGSQPQHF; DNA: TGTGCCAGCAGTACGAGACAGGGCAGTCAGCCCCAGCATTTT; V: TRBV6-6; J: TRBJ1-5; size: once; D: TRBD1
CDR3: CASSLRSSQIYNEQFF; DNA: TGCGCCAGCAGCTTGCGATCCTCCCAAATCTACAATGAGCAGTTCTTC; V: TRBV5-1; J: TRBJ2-1; size: NA; D: NA
CDR3: CASSPSGRAQFF; DNA: TGTGCCAGCAGCCCAAGCGGGAGAGCTCAGTTCTTC; V: TRBV11-2; J: TRBJ2-1; size: NA; D: TRBD2
CDR3: CASSFSNSPYEQYF; DNA: TGTGCCAGCAGCTTTTCGAACAGCCCCTACGAGCAGTACTTC; V: TRBV11-2; J: TRBJ2-7; size: NA; D: NA
CDR3: CASSYPYSGRAAEQFF; DNA: TGTGCCAGCAGTTACCCCTATAGCGGGAGGGCCGCTGAGCAGTTCTTC; V: TRBV6-6; J: TRBJ2-1; size: NA; D: TRBD2
CDR3: CASSETGGGFSYEQYF; DNA: TGTGCCAGCAGCGAAACCGGCGGGGGTTTCTCCTACGAGCAGTACTTC; V: TRBV9; J: TRBJ2-7; size: NA; D: TRBD2
CDR3: CASTILGREDTGELFF; DNA: TGTGCCAGCACCATCCTAGGGCGGGAGGACACCGGGGAGCTGTTTTTT; V: TRBV27; J: TRBJ2-2; size: NA; D: TRBD2
CDR3: CATGQFANTGELFF; DNA: TGTGCCACTGGACAGTTCGCGAACACCGGGGAGCTGTTTTTT; V: TRBV7-9; J: TRBJ2-2; size: NA; D: NA
CDR3: CASSLNRGGNEQFF; DNA: TGTGCCAGCAGTCTCAACAGGGGGGGAAATGAGCAGTTCTTC; V: TRBV27; J: TRBJ2-1; size: NA; D: NA
CDR3: CASSSRIGQEETQYF; DNA: TGTGCCAGCAGCTCCCGGATAGGGCAGGAAGAGACCCAGTACTTC; V: TRBV7-9; J: TRBJ2-5; size: NA; D: NA
CDR3: CASNTGTSGEISTDTQYF; DNA: TGTGCCAGCAACACCGGGACTAGCGGGGAGATTAGCACAGATACGCAGTATTTT; V: TRBV2; J: TRBJ2-3; size: NA; D: TRBD2
CDR3: CASSFQGLGQPQHF; DNA: TGTGCCAGCAGCTTTCAGGGGCTAGGGCAGCCCCAGCATTTT; V: TRBV11-2; J: TRBJ1-5; size: NA; D: NA
CDR3: CASSPRGGGAYEQYF; DNA: TGTGCCAGCAGCCCGCGAGGGGGCGGGGCCTACGAGCAGTACTTC; V: TRBV5-4; J: TRBJ2-7; size: NA; D: NA
CDR3: CASSQLAGNYGYTF; DNA: TGTGCCAGCAGTCAACTAGCTGGGAACTATGGCTACACCTTC; V: TRBV27; J: TRBJ1-2; size: NA; D: NA
CDR3: CASSYLSPRNEQFF; DNA: TGTGCCAGCAGCTACTTATCTCCGCGCAATGAGCAGTTCTTC; V: TRBV11-2; J: TRBJ2-1; size: once; D: NA
CDR3: CASSQQHSGDQETQYF; DNA: TGCGCCAGCAGCCAGCAGCACTCAGGGGACCAAGAGACCCAGTACTTC; V: TRBV4-1; J: TRBJ2-5; size: NA; D: NA
CDR3: CASSRRSQGTYEKLFF; DNA: TGTGCCAGCAGCAGAAGATCGCAGGGGACTTATGAAAAACTGTTTTTT; V: TRBV13; J: TRBJ1-4; size: once; D: NA
CDR3: CASSHFVGREKLFF; DNA: TGCGCCAGCAGCCATTTTGTCGGGAGGGAAAAACTGTTTTTT; V: TRBV4-3; J: TRBJ1-4; size: NA; D: NA
CDR3: CSARLAGEFYEQYF; DNA: TGCAGCGCCCGACTAGCGGGGGAATTCTACGAGCAGTACTTC; V: TRBV29-1; J: TRBJ2-7; size: NA; D: TRBD2
CDR3: CASSMGPPEAFF; DNA: TGTGCCAGTAGTATGGGCCCGCCTGAAGCTTTCTTT; V: TRBV19; J: TRBJ1-1; size: NA; D: NA
CDR3: CASSERSNSGNTIYF; DNA: TGTGCCAGCAGTGAAAGATCCAACTCTGGAAACACCATATATTTT; V: TRBV6-1; J: TRBJ1-3; size: NA; D: NA
CDR3: CASSATPEISYEQYF; DNA: TGTGCCAGCAGCGCGACCCCAGAGATCTCCTACGAGCAGTACTTC; V: TRBV9; J: TRBJ2-7; size: NA; D: NA
CDR3: CASALTGGESYEQYF; DNA: TGTGCCAGCGCTTTAACAGGGGGGGAATCCTACGAGCAGTACTTC; V: TRBV27; J: TRBJ2-7; size: NA; D: NA
CDR3: CASSLRDRGLNTEAFF; DNA: TGTGCCAGCAGTTTGCGTGACAGGGGTTTGAACACTGAAGCTTTCTTT; V: TRBV27; J: TRBJ1-1; size: NA; D: TRBD1
CDR3: CSVVRKGDTTGRYEQYF; DNA: TGCAGCGTTGTAAGGAAGGGGGACACCACGGGTAGATACGAGCAGTACTTC; V: TRBV29-1; J: TRBJ2-7; size: NA; D: NA
CDR3: CASSWPGANVLTF; DNA: TGTGCCAGCAGTTGGCCCGGGGCCAACGTCCTGACTTTC; V: TRBV27; J: TRBJ2-6; size: NA; D: NA
CDR3: CASSGQSNEKLFF; DNA: TGTGCCAGCAGTGGTCAGTCGAATGAAAAACTGTTTTTT; V: TRBV25-1; J: TRBJ1-4; size: NA; D: NA
CDR3: CASGLEQGGFYEQYF; DNA: TGTGCTAGTGGTTTGGAACAGGGTGGTTTCTACGAGCAGTACTTC; V: TRBV12-5; J: TRBJ2-7; size: NA; D: NA
CDR3: CASSLASGDNEQFF; DNA: TGTGCCAGCAGTTTGGCTAGCGGGGACAATGAGCAGTTCTTC; V: TRBV28; J: TRBJ2-1; size: NA; D: TRBD2
CDR3: CASTQGTDNTGELFF; DNA: TGTGCCAGCACCCAGGGTACAGATAACACCGGGGAGCTGTTTTTT; V: TRBV6-4; J: TRBJ2-2; size: NA; D: NA
CDR3: CASRDKSGEQFF; DNA: TGTGCCAGCAGGGACAAATCGGGTGAGCAGTTCTTC; V: TRBV27; J: TRBJ2-1; size: NA; D: NA
CDR3: CASSVDDLVGNTIYF; DNA: TGTGCCAGCAGCGTAGACGACCTCGTGGGAAACACCATATATTTT; V: TRBV9; J: TRBJ1-3; size: NA; D: NA
CDR3: CSVGGTSALGELFF; DNA: TGCAGCGTTGGGGGGACTAGTGCTCTCGGGGAGCTGTTTTTT; V: TRBV29-1; J: TRBJ2-2; size: NA; D: TRBD2
CDR3: CASSQDQGISYEQYF; DNA: TGCGCCAGCAGCCAAGATCAGGGAATCTCCTACGAGCAGTACTTC; V: TRBV4-1; J: TRBJ2-7; size: NA; D: NA
CDR3: CASSPMTLARGANVLTF; DNA: TGCGCCAGCAGCCCTATGACTCTAGCTAGAGGGGCCAACGTCCTGACTTTC; V: TRBV7-9; J: TRBJ2-6; size: NA; D: NA
CDR3: CSAEQGYEQYF; DNA: TGCAGTGCTGAACAGGGCTACGAGCAGTACTTC; V: TRBV20-1; J: TRBJ2-7; size: NA; D: NA